This TCR beta chain was recovered during a study of patients and donors after allogeneic stem cell transplantation. The V end was cut by 5 bases, the J end by 8 bases, with 15 bases between. This CDR3 spans 13 amino acids. Germline V gene lookup returns CDR1 SGHTA and CDR2 FQGNSA. The table lists this clonotype with many counts. MiXCR was run by TCRdb on the RT-PCR reads, yielding one entry per CDR3 protein. The table records roughly 940,000 distinct CDR3 sequences, about a sixth of them present only once. Sequenced: blood, either unsorted or a sorted T cell fraction (not recorded which). The origin of this receptor is a human donor who was either an allogeneic HSCT recipient or a stem cell or donor lymphocyte infusion donor (not recorded which). It is not recorded whose cells these are; they may come from a transplant donor. This chain joins TRBV7-2 and TRBJ1-2; TRBD1 is a possible D gene (5 bases). The CDR3 coding sequence is TGTGCCAGCAGCCGGGACCGGGTTTCCGGCTACACCTTC. Protein sequence: CASSRDRVSGYTF. Combining the CDR3 with reference TRBV7-2 and TRBJ1-2 gives the whole variable domain GAGVSQSPSNKVTEKGKDVELRCDPISGHTALYWYRQSLGQGLEFLIYFQGNSAPDKSGLPSDRFSAERTGGSVSTLTIQRTQQEDSAVYLCASSRDRVSGYTFGSGTRLTVV.